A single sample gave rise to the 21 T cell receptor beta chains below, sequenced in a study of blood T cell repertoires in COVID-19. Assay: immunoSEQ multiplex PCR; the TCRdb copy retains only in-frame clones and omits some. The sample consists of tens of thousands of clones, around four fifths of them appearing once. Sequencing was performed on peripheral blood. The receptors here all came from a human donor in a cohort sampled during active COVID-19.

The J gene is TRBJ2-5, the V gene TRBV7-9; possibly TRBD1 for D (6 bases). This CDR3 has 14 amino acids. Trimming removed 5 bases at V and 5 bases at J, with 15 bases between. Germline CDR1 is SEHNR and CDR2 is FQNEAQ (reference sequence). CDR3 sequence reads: CASSPQGPWETQYF. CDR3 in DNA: TGTGCCAGCAGCCCGCAGGGGCCCTGGGAGACCCAGTACTTC.

CDR3 bases: TGTGCCAGCAGCTCCGCGGGGGGACTAATCAATCAGCCCCAGCATTTT. It is translated as CASSSAGGLINQPQHF. The chain carries TRBV28 and TRBJ1-5; D is perhaps TRBD1 (5 bases). Germline CDR1 reads MDHEN; CDR2 reads SYDVKM. V was pared by 6 bases and J by 3 bases, with 18 bases between. This CDR3 spans 16 amino acids.

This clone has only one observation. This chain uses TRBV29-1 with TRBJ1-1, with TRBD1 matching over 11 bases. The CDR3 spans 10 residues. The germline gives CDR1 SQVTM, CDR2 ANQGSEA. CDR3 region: CSAGTGGAFF. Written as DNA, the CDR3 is TGCAGTGCCGGGACAGGGGGAGCTTTCTTT.

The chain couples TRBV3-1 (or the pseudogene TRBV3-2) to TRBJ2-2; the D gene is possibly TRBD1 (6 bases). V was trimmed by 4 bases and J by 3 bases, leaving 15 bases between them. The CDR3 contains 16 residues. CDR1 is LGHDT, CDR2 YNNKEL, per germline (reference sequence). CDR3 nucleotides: TGTGCCAGCAGCCTAATAACAGGGTCCGACACCGGGGAGCTGTTTTTT. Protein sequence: CASSLITGSDTGELFF.

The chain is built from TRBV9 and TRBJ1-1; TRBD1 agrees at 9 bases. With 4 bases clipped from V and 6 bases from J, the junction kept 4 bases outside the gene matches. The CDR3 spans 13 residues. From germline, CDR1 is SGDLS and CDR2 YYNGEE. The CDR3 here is CASSSWDRAEAFF. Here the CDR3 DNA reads TGTGCCAGCAGCTCTTGGGACAGGGCTGAAGCTTTCTTT.

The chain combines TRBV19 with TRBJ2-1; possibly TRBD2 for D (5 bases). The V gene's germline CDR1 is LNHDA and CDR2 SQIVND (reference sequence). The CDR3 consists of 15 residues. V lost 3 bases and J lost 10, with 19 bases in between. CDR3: CASSMVHGSAVEQFF. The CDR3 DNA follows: TGTGCCAGTAGTATGGTTCATGGGTCAGCGGTGGAGCAGTTCTTC.

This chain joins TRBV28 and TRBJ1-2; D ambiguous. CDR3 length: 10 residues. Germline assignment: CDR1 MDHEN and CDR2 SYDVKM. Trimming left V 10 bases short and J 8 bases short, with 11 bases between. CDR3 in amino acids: CAISGAGYTF. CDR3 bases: TGTGCCATCTCAGGCGCCGGCTACACCTTC.

CDR3 amino acids: CASSAIGAGNSPLHF. CDR3 DNA: TGTGCCAGCAGTGCAATAGGGGCAGGGAATTCACCCCTCCACTTT. V usage is TRBV27 and J usage is TRBJ1-6, with a possible D match to TRBD1 (5 bases). Germline-derived CDR1 and CDR2 are MNHEY and SMNVEV (reference sequence). The CDR3 totals 15 residues. The V gene lost 5 bases and the J gene lost 7 bases, with 15 bases spanning the gap.

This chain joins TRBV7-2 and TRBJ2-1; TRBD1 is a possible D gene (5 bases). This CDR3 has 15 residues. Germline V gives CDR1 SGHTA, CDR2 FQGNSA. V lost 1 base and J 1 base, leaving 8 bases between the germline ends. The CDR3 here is CASSLDRPSYNEQFF. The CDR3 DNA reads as TGTGCCAGCAGCTTAGACAGGCCTTCCTACAATGAGCAGTTCTTC.

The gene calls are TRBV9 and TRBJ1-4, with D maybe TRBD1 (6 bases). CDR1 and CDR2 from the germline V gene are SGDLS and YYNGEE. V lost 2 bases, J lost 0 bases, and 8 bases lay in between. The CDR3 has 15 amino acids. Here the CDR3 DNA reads TGTGCCAGCAGCGTCGGGACAACAACTAATGAAAAACTGTTTTTT. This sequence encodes CASSVGTTTNEKLFF.

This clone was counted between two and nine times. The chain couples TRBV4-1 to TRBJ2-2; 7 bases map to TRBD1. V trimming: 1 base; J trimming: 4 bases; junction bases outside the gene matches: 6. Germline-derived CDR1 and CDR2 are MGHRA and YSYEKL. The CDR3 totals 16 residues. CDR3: CASSQGSGGPTGELFF. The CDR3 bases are TGCGCCAGCAGCCAAGGGTCAGGGGGACCCACCGGGGAGCTGTTTTTT.

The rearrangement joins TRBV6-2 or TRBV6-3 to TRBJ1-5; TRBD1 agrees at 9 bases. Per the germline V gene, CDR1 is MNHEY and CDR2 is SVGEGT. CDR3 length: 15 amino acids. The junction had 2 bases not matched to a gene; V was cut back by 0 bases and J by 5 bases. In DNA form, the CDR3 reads TGTGCCAGCAGTTACTCGGGACAGGGCCATCAGCCCCAGCATTTT. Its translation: CASSYSGQGHQPQHF.

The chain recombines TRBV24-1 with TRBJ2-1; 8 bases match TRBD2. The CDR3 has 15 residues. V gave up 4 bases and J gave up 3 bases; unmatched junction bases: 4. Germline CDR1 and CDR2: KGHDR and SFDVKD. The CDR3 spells CATSESGTSYNEQFF. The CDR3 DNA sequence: TGTGCCACCAGTGAGTCCGGGACTAGCTACAATGAGCAGTTCTTC.

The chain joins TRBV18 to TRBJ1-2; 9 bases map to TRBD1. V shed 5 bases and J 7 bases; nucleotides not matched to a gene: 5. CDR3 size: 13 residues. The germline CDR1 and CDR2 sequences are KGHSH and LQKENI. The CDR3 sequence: CASSRDREVGYTF. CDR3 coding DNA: TGTGCCAGCTCAAGGGACAGGGAAGTTGGCTACACCTTC.

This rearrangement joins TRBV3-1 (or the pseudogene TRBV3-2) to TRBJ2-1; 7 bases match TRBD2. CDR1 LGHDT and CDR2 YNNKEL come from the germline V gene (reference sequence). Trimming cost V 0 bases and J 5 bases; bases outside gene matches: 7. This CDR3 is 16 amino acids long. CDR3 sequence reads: CASSQDRLAAHNEQFF. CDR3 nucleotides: TGTGCCAGCAGCCAAGATCGGCTAGCGGCCCACAATGAGCAGTTCTTC.

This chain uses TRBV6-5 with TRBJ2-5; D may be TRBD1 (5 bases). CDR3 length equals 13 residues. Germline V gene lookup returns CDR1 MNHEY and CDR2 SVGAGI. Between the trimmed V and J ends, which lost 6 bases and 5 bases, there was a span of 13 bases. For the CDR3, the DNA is TGTGCCAGCAGATCCCCCGCAGGGGAGACCCAGTACTTC. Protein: CASRSPAGETQYF.

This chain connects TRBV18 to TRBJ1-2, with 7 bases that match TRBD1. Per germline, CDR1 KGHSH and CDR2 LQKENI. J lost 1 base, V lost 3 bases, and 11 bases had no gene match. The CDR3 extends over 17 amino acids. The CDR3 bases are TGTGCCAGCTCACCGTCAAGGGGGACAGTCAGTAACTATGGCTACACCTTC. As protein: CASSPSRGTVSNYGYTF.

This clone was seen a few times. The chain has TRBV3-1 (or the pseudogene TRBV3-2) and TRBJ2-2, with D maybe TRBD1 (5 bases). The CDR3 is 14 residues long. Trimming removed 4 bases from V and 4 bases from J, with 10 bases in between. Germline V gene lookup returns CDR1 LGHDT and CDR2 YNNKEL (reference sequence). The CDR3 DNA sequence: TGTGCCAGCAGCCTATTGGGGCGCACCGGGGAGCTGTTTTTT. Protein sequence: CASSLLGRTGELFF.

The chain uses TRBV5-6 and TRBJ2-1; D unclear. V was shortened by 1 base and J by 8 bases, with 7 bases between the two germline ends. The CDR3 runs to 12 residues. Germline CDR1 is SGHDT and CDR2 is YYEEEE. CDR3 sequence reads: CASSLIEHEQFF. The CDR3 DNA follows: TGTGCCAGCAGCTTGATCGAGCATGAGCAGTTCTTC.

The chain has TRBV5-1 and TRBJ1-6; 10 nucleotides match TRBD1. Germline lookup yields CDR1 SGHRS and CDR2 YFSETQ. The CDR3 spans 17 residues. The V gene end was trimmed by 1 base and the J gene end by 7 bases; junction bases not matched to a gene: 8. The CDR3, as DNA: TGCGCCAGCAGCTTGTATGGGGGACAGGGGACAAATTCACCCCTCCACTTT. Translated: CASSLYGGQGTNSPLHF.

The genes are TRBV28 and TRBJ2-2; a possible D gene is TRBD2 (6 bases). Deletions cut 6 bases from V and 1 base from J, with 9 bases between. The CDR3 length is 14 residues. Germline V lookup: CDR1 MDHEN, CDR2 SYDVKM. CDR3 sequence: CASRAGGNTGELFF. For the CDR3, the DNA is TGTGCCAGCAGGGCCGGGGGGAACACCGGGGAGCTGTTTTTT.